In its sample, the clone carrying this TCR beta chain was seen once. Unmatched junction bases numbered 6, after V lost 3 bases and J lost 4 bases. This CDR3 spans 16 amino acids. CDR1 SGHRS and CDR2 YFSETQ come from the germline V gene. This specimen comes from a study of radiation and T cells in renal cell carcinoma. Stated time point: baseline pretreatment blood. Treatment indicated: 15 Gy SBRT to primary tumor, nephrectomy 4 weeks later. Method: immunoSEQ multiplex PCR; TCRdb's copy keeps in-frame clones and lacks some. This repertoire shows more than 140,000 clones, 75% to 90% found once; its top ten account for roughly 23%.

The chain uses TRBV5-1 and TRBJ2-1; 11 bases align to TRBD2. The sequence came from a woman aged 45-59 years with renal cell carcinoma. The sample in question was blood, obtained from a patient whose treatment included radiotherapy and nephrectomy. The CDR3 region has the DNA TGCGCCAGCAGCTGGACTACTAGCGGGGGATACAATGAGCAGTTCTTC. Translated, it gives CASSWTTSGGYNEQFF.